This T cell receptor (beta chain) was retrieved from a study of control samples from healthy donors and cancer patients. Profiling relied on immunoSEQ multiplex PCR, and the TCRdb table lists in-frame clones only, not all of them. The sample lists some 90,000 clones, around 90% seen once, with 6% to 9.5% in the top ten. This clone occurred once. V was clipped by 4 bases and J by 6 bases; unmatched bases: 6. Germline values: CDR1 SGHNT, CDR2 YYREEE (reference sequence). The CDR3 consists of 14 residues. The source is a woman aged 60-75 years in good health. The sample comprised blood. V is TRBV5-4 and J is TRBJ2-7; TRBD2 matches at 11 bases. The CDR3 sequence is CASSATTSGAEQYF. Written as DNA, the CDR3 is TGTGCCAGCAGCGCCACGACTAGCGGGGCCGAGCAGTACTTC.